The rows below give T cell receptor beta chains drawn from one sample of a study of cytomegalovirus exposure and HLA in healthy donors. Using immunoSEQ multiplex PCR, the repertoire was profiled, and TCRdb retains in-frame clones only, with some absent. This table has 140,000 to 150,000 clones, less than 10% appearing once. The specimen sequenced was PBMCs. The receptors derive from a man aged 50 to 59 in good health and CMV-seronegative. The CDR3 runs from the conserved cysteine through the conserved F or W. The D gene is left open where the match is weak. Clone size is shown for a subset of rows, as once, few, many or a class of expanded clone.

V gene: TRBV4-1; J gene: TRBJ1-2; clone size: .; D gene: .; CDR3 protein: CASSHRGMTNYGYTF; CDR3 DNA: TGCGCCAGCAGCCACAGAGGCATGACTAACTATGGCTACACCTTC
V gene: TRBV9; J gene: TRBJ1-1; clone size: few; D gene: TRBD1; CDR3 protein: CASSPTTGGWAFF; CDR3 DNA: TGTGCCAGCAGCCCAACGACAGGGGGCTGGGCTTTCTTT
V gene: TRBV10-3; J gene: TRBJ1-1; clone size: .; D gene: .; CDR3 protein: CAISESRTEAFF; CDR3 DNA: TGTGCCATCAGTGAGTCTCGGACTGAAGCTTTCTTT
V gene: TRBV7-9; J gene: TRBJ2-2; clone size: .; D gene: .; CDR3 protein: CASPGKRTGELFF; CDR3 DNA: TGTGCCAGCCCTGGCAAAAGAACCGGGGAGCTGTTTTTT
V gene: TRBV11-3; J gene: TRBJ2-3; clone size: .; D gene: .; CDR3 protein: CASSSQGSTDTQYF; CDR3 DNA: TGTGCCAGCAGCTCCCAGGGGAGCACAGATACGCAGTATTTT
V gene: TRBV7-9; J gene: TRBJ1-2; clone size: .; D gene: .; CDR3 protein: CASSFETAGYTF; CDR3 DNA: TGTGCCAGCAGCTTTGAGACAGCTGGCTACACCTTC
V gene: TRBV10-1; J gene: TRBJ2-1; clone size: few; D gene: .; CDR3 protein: CASSDRPQNEQFF; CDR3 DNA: TGCGCCAGCAGTGACAGACCACAGAATGAGCAGTTCTTC
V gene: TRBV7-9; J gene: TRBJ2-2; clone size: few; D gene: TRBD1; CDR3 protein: CASSPLRQGPPGELFF; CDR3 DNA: TGTGCCAGCAGCCCGCTCCGACAGGGCCCTCCCGGGGAGCTGTTTTTT
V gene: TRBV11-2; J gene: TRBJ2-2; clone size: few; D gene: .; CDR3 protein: CASNGVRNTGELFF; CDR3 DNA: TGTGCCAGCAACGGGGTTAGGAACACCGGGGAGCTGTTTTTT
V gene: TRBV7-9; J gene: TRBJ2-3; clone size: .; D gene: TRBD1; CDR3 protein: CASRPRQGSTDTQYF; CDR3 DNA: TGTGCCAGCAGACCCAGACAGGGTTCAACAGATACGCAGTATTTT
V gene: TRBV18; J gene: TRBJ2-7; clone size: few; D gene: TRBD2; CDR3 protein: CASSPGLAGNEQYF; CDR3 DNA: TGTGCCAGCTCACCTGGACTAGCGGGGAACGAGCAGTACTTC
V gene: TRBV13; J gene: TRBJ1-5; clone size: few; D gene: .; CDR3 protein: CASSLRWGTGLNNSNQPQHF; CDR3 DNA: TGTGCCAGCAGCTTAAGGTGGGGAACAGGACTAAATAATAGCAATCAGCCCCAGCATTTT
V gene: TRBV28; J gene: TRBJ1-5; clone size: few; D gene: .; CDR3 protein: CASRTPNQPQHF; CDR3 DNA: TGTGCCAGCAGGACACCCAATCAGCCCCAGCATTTT
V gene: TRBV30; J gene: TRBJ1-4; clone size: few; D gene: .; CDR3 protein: CAWSVGRNNEKLFF; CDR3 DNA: TGTGCCTGGAGTGTGGGGCGGAATAATGAAAAACTGTTTTTT
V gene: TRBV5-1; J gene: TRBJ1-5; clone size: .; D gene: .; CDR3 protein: CASSLVAGSNQPQHF; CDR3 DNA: TGCGCCAGCAGCTTGGTGGCAGGGAGCAATCAGCCCCAGCATTTT
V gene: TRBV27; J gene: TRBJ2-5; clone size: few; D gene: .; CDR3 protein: CASSLFGGLQETQYF; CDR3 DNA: TGTGCCAGCAGTTTATTTGGAGGACTTCAAGAGACCCAGTACTTC
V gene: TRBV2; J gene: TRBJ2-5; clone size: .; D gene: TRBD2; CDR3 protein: CASSVRGRVGETQYF; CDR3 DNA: TGTGCCAGCAGTGTACGAGGGAGGGTCGGGGAGACCCAGTACTTC
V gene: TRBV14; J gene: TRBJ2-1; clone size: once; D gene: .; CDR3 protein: CAGSQRDSSYNEQFF; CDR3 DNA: TGTGCCGGCAGCCAGCGGGACAGCTCCTACAATGAGCAGTTCTTC
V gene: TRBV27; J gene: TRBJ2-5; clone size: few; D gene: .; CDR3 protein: CASSLISPLFRETQYF; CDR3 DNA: TGTGCCAGCAGCTTGATCAGTCCCCTTTTCAGAGAGACCCAGTACTTC
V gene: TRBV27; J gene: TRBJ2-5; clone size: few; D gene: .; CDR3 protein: CASSGGQKGETQYF; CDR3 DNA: TGTGCCAGCAGTGGAGGACAGAAAGGAGAGACCCAGTACTTC
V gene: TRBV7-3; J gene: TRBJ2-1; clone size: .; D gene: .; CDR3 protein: CASSRGQSDEQFF; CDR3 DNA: TGTGCCAGCAGCCGCGGGCAGTCGGATGAGCAGTTCTTC
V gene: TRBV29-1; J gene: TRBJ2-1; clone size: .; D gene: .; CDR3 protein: CSVGTATYNEQFF; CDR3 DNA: TGCAGCGTTGGGACAGCCACCTACAATGAGCAGTTCTTC
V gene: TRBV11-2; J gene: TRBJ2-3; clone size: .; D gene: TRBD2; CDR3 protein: CASSYWRLAGELFTQYF; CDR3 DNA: TGTGCCAGCAGCTATTGGAGACTAGCGGGGGAATTATTTACGCAGTATTTT
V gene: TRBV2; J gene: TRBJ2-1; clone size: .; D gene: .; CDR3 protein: CASSENLFNEQFF; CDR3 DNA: TGTGCCAGCAGTGAAAATCTATTCAATGAGCAGTTCTTC
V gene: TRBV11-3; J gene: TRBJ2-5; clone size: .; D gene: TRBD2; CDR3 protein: CASSPGGSGRYETQYF; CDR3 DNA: TGTGCCAGCAGCCCGGGAGGTAGCGGGAGGTATGAGACCCAGTACTTC
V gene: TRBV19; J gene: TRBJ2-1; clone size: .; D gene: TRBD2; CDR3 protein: CASRLWGGGSGTSGNNEQFF; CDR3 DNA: TGTGCCAGTAGATTATGGGGAGGGGGCAGCGGGACTAGCGGAAACAATGAGCAGTTCTTC
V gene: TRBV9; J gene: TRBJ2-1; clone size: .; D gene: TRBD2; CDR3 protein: CASSVGEGTSGSLSYNEQFF; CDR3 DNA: TGTGCCAGCAGCGTAGGGGAGGGGACTAGCGGCTCACTTTCCTACAATGAGCAGTTCTTC
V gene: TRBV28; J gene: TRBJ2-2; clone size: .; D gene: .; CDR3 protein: CASSRNRDPGELFF; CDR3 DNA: TGTGCCAGCAGCCGCAACAGGGATCCCGGGGAGCTGTTTTTT
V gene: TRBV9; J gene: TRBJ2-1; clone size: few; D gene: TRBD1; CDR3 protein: CASSVDQGETYNEQFF; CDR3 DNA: TGTGCCAGCAGCGTAGATCAGGGGGAAACCTACAATGAGCAGTTCTTC
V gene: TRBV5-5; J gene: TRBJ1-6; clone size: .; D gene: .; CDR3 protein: CASSGDTRVTPLHF; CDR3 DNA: TGTGCCAGCAGCGGGGACACTAGGGTGACACCCCTCCACTTT
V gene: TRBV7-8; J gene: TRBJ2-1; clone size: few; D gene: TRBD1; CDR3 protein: CASSPPLRDRSYNEQFF; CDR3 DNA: TGTGCCAGCAGCCCCCCCCTCCGGGACAGATCCTACAATGAGCAGTTCTTC
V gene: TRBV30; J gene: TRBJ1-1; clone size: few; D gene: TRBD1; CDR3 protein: CAWSRGSTEAFF; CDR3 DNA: TGTGCCTGGAGCAGGGGGTCCACTGAAGCTTTCTTT
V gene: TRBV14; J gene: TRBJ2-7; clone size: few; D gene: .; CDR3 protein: CASSQELGSGYEQYF; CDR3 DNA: TGTGCCAGCAGCCAAGAACTAGGGTCTGGCTACGAGCAGTACTTC